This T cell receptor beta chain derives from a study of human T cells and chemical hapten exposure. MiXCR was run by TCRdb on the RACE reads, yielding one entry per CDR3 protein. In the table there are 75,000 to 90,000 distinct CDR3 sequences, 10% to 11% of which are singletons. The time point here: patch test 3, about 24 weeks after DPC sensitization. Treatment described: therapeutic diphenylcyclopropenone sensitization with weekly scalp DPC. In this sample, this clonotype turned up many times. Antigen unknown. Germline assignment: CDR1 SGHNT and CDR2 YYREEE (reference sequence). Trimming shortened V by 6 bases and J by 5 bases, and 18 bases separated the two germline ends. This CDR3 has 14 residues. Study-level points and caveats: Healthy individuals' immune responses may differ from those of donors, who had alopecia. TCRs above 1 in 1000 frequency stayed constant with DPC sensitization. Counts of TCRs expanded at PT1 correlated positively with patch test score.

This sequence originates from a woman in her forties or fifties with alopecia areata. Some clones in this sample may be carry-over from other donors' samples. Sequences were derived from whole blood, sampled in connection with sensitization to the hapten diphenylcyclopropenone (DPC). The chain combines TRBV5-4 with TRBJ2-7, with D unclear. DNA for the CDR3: TGTGCCAGCACCATTGACCCCCGTTTCGACGAGCAGTACTTC. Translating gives CASTIDPRFDEQYF.